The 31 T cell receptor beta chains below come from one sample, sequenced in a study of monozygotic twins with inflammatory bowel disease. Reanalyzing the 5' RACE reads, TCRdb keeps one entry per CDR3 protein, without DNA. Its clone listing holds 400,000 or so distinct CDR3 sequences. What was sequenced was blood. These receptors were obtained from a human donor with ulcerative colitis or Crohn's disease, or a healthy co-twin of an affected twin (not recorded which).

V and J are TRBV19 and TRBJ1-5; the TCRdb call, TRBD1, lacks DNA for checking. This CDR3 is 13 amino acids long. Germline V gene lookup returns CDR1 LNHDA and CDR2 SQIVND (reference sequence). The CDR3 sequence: CASSMDPFQPQHF.

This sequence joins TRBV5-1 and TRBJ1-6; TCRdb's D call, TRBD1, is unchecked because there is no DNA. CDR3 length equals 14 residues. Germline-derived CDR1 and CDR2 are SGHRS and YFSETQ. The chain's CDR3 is CASSIQGPPLPLHF.

CDR3 loop: CVGTGITNTEAFF. The V call is TRBV29-1, the J call TRBJ1-1; TCRdb lists TRBD1, though no DNA is available to test this call. This CDR3 is built from 13 residues. From germline, CDR1 is SQVTM and CDR2 ANQGSEA.

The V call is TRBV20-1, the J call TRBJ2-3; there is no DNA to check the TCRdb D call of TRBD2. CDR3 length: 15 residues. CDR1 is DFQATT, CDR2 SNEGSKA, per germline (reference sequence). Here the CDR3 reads CSARELAGTLETQYF.

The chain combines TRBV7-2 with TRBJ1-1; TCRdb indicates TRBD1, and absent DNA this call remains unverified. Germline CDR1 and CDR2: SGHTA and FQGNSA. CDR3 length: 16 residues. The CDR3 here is CASSPGATYMNTEAFF.

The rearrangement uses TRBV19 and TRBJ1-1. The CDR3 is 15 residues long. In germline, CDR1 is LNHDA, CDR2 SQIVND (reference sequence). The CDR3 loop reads CASSIDSYGNTEAFF. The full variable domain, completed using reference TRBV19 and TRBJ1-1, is DGGITQSPKYLFRKEGQNVTLSCEQNLNHDAMYWYRQDPGQGLRLIYYSQIVNDFQKGDIAEGYSVSREKKESFPLTVTSAQKNPTAFYLCASSIDSYGNTEAFFGQGTRLTVV.

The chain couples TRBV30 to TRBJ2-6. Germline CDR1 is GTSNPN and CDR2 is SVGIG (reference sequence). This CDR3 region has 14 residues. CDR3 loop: CACSGFSGANVLTF.

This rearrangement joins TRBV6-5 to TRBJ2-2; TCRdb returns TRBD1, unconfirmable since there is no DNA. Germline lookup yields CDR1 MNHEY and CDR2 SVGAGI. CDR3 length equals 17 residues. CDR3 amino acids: CASSYSAPGTAAGELFF.

The CDR3 here is CSARGGNRRNNSPLHF. The chain links TRBV20-1 to TRBJ1-6; TCRdb outputs TRBD1, but without DNA this stays unchecked. The CDR3 contains 16 residues. Germline values: CDR1 DFQATT, CDR2 SNEGSKA (reference sequence).

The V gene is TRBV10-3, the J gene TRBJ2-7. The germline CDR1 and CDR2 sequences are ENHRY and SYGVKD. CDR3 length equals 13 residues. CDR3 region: CAISGRQDYEQYF.

Here the CDR3 reads CASSQVFGGTEAFF. V and J are TRBV4-1 and TRBJ1-1. This CDR3 comprises 14 residues. Looked up from germline, CDR1 is MGHRA and CDR2 is YSYEKL.

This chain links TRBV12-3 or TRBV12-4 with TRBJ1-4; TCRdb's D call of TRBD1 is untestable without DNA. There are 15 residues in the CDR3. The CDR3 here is CASRGDTGAIEKLFF.

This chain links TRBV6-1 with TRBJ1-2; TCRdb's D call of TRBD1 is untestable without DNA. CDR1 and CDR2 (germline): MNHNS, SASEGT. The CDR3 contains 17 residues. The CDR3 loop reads CASRPTGTLAINYGYTF.

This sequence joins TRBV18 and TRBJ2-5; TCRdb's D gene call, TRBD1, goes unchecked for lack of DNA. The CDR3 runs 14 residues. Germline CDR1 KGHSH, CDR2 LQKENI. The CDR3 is CASSPVGAQETQYF.

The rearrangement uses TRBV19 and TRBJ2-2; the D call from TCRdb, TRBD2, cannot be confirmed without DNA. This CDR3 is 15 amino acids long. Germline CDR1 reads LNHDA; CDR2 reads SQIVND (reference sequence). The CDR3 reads CASMDSPRYTGELFF.

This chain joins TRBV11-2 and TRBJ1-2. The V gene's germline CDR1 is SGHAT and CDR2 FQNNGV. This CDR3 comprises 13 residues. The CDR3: CASSFDRWSGYTF.

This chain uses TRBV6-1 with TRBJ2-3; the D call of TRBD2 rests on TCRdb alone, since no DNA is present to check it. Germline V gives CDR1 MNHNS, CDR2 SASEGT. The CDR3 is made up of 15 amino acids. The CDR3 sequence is CASRLFAGVGDTQYF.

CDR3 protein: CSAREASGGRGETQYF. The genes are TRBV20-1 and TRBJ2-5; TCRdb's D call of TRBD1 is untestable without DNA. Per the germline V gene, CDR1 is DFQATT and CDR2 is SNEGSKA (reference sequence). This CDR3 comprises 16 residues.

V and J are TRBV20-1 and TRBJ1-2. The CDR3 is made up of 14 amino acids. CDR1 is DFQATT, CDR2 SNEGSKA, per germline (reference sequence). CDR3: CSASSSGGSYGYTF.

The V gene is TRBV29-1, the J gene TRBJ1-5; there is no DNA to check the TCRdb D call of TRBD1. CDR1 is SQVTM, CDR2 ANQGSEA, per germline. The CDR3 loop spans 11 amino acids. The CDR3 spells CSVVSQGTQHF.

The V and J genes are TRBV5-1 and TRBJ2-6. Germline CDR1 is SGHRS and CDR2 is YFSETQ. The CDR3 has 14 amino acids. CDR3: CASSEVDGANVLTF. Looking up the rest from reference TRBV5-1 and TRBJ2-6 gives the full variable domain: KAGVTQTPRYLIKTRGQQVTLSCSPISGHRSVSWYQQTPGQGLQFLFEYFSETQRNKGNFPGRFSGRQFSNSRSEMNVSTLELGDSALYLCASSEVDGANVLTFGAGSRLTVL.

CDR3: CASSSPLGGDLGRSSYEQYF. The V gene is TRBV28, the J gene TRBJ2-7; TCRdb selects TRBD1, and the lack of DNA leaves this call unchecked. The germline gives CDR1 MDHEN, CDR2 SYDVKM. The CDR3 contains 20 residues. Combining the CDR3 with reference TRBV28 and TRBJ2-7 gives the whole variable domain DVKVTQSSRYLVKRTGEKVFLECVQDMDHENMFWYRQDPGLGLRLIYFSYDVKMKEKGDIPEGYSVSREKKERFSLILESASTNQTSMYLCASSSPLGGDLGRSSYEQYFGPGTRLTVT.

CDR3 sequence reads: CASSQSNRGGIYEQYF. The genes are TRBV9 and TRBJ2-7; the D gene TCRdb calls, TRBD1, cannot be checked with no DNA. The CDR3 runs 16 residues. Germline V gene lookup returns CDR1 SGDLS and CDR2 YYNGEE.

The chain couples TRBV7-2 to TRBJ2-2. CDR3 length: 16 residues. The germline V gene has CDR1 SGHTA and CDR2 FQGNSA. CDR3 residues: CASTLAGLANTGELFF.

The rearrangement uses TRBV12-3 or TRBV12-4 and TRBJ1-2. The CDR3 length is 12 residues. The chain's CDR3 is CASSSLGSGYTF.

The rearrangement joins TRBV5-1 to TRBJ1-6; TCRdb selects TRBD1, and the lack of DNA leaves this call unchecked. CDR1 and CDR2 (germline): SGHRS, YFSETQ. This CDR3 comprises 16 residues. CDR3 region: CASSLNSRPDNSPLHF.

CDR3 sequence: CASSIGRYFPRDRQETQYF. This chain links TRBV5-1 with TRBJ2-5; TCRdb designates TRBD1, a call that cannot be tested without DNA. This CDR3 contains 19 residues. Germline V gene data show CDR1 as SGHRS and CDR2 as YFSETQ.

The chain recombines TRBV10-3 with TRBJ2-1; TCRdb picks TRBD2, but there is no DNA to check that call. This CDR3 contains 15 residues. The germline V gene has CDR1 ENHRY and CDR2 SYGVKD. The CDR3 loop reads CAISESGLALNEQFF.

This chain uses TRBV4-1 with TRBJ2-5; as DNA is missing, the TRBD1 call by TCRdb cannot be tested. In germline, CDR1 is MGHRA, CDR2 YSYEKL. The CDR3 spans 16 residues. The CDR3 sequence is CASSQDFETGVKTQYF.

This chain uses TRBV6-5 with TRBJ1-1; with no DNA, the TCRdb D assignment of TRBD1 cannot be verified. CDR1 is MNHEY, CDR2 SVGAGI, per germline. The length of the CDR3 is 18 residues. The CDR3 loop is CASSYRFKAGGKNTEAFF.

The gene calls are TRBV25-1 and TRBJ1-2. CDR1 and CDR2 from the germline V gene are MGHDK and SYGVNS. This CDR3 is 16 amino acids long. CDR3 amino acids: CASSDFRESLFYGYTF.